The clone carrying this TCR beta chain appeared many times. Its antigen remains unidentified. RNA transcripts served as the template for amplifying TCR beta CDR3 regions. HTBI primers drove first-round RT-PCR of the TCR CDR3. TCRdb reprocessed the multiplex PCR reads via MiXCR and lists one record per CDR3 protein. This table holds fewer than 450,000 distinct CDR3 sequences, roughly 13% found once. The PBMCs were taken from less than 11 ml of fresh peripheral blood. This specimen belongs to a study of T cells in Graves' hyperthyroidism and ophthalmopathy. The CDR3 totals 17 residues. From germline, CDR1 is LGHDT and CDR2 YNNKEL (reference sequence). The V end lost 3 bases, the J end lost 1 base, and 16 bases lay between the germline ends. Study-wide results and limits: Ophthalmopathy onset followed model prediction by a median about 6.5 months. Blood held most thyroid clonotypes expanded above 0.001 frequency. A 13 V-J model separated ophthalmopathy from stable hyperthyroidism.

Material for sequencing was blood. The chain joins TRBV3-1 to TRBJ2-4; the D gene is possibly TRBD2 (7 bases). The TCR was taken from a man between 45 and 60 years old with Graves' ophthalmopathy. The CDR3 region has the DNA TGTGCCAGCAGCCAGCTCAAGGAGGGGGGGGCCAAAAACATTCAGTACTTC. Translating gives CASSQLKEGGAKNIQYF. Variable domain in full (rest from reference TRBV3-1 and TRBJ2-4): DTAVSQTPKYLVTQMGNDKSIKCEQNLGHDTMYWYKQDSKKFLKIMFSYNNKELIINETVPNRFSPKSPDKAHLNLHINSLELGDSAVYFCASSQLKEGGAKNIQYFGAGTRLSVL.